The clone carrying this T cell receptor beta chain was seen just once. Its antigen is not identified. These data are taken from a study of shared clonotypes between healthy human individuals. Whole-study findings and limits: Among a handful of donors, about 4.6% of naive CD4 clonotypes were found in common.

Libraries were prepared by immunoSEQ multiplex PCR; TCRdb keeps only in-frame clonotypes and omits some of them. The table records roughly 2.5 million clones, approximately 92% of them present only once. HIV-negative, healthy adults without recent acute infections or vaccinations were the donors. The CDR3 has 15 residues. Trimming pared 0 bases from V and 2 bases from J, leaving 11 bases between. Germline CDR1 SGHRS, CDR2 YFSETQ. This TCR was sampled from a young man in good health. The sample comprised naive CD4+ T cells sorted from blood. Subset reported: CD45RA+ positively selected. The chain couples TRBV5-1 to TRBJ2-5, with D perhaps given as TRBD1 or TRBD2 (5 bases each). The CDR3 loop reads CASSLAGAVQETQYF. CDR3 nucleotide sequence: TGCGCCAGCAGCTTGGCCGGGGCAGTTCAAGAGACCCAGTACTTC.